The 3 T cell receptor beta chains presented below share a single source sample, sequenced in a study of vaccination effects on CD4 cells after COVID-19. The data were produced by immunoSEQ multiplex PCR, yet TCRdb's version contains in-frame clones alone and is incomplete. Of around 81,000 clones detected, roughly 80% appear once; the ten largest clones hold over 0.95%. These receptors have no identified antigens. ViraFEST expansion of antigen-specific CD4+ T cells with viral peptide pools preceded sequencing. Isolating CD4+ T cells followed approximately nine days of culture. Everyone in the study got two shots of either the BNT162b2 or mRNA-1273 vaccine. Specimen: CD4+ T cells from PBMCs cultured with HCoV-OC43 spike peptides, collected after COVID-19 vaccination. Specified subset: HCoV-OC43 spike overlapping peptide pool stimulation. The origin of the receptors is a human donor who received a COVID-19 vaccine.

The rearrangement joins TRBV27 to TRBJ2-2; 8 bases are a match to TRBD1. The V gene end was trimmed by 2 bases and the J gene end by 6 bases; junction bases not matched to a gene: 2. Germline CDR1 is MNHEY and CDR2 is SMNVEV (reference sequence). The CDR3 is made up of 14 amino acids. CDR3 nucleotide sequence: TGTGCCAGCAGTTTAACCAGGGGGCCCGGGGAGCTGTTTTTT. Translating it yields CASSLTRGPGELFF.

The rearrangement uses TRBV11-2 and TRBJ1-2, with 8 bases matching TRBD1. The CDR3 totals 15 residues. V trimming: 3 bases; J trimming: 1 base; junction bases outside the gene matches: 4. From germline, CDR1 is SGHAT and CDR2 FQNNGV. CDR3 bases: TGTGCCAGCAGCTTTGGGACAGGCCTTAACTATGGCTACACCTTC. Translating gives CASSFGTGLNYGYTF.

This CDR3 reads CSVDRGPAEQFF. CDR3 sequence (DNA): TGCAGCGTTGATAGGGGGCCCGCTGAGCAGTTCTTC. The chain combines TRBV29-1 with TRBJ2-1; 7 positions match TRBD1. After removal of 3 bases from V and 9 bases from J, the junction contained 5 bases not matched to a gene. The CDR3 consists of 12 residues. Germline CDR1 is SQVTM and CDR2 is ANQGSEA.